One and the same sample provided the 11 T cell receptor beta chains below, sequenced in a study of regulatory T cells in long-lasting Graves disease. Specified time point: newly diagnosed GD, antithyroid drugs for less than 3 months. Construction of the TCR library relied on RNA isolated from PBMCs. Library construction for TCR beta used iRepertoire HTBI primers and Arm-PCR of CDR3 regions. A single record per CDR3 protein comes from TCRdb applying MiXCR to the multiplex PCR reads. The sample records fewer than 350,000 distinct CDR3 sequences, more than 15% being singletons. The starting material was peripheral blood mononuclear cells (PBMCs), obtained at new diagnosis, from a patient treated with antithyroid drugs. The source is a female donor with Graves disease.

This clonotype has at least ten counts. The chain carries TRBV6-5 and TRBJ1-2; unclear D gene. Germline lookup yields CDR1 MNHEY and CDR2 SVGAGI. V gave up 2 bases and J gave up 8 bases, with 12 bases separating them. This CDR3 spans 13 amino acids. The CDR3 is CASSYDGSMGYTF. The CDR3 coding sequence is TGTGCCAGCAGTTACGACGGATCTATGGGCTACACCTTC.

This clonotype was found many times. The chain recombines TRBV27 with TRBJ2-1, with 7 bases lining up with TRBD2. This CDR3 region has 17 residues. Germline values: CDR1 MNHEY, CDR2 SMNVEV (reference sequence). Trimming cost V 6 bases and J 0 bases; bases outside gene matches: 11. This CDR3 is CASSTWRRGGSYNEQFF. CDR3 in DNA: TGTGCCAGCAGCACCTGGCGTCGCGGGGGCTCCTACAATGAGCAGTTCTTC.

This clonotype showed up many times. The chain combines TRBV12-3 or TRBV12-4 with TRBJ2-2; TRBD2 matches 8 bases. Trimming removed 5 bases from V and 6 bases from J; junction bases left unmatched: 5. This CDR3 contains 14 residues. CDR3 DNA sequence: TGTGCCAGCAGTAGCGGGAGTATCCCCGGGGAGCTGTTTTTT. It specifies CASSSGSIPGELFF.

This chain uses TRBV27 with TRBJ1-2, with unresolved D. The CDR3 covers 14 residues. The V gene lost 6 bases and the J gene lost 5 bases, with 16 bases spanning the gap. Germline CDR1 is MNHEY and CDR2 is SMNVEV (reference sequence). This CDR3 reads CASRYSPGSYGYTF. CDR3 coding DNA: TGTGCCAGCAGATACAGCCCCGGGTCATATGGCTACACCTTC.

This clonotype was observed a few times. The J gene is TRBJ2-7, the V gene TRBV6-1; 8 nucleotides match TRBD1. Germline V gene lookup returns CDR1 MNHNS and CDR2 SASEGT. The CDR3 is 15 residues long. Trimming cost V 5 bases and J 0 bases; bases outside gene matches: 6. CDR3: CASSRRDRYSYEQYF. The CDR3 DNA follows: TGTGCCAGCAGTCGTAGGGACAGGTACTCCTACGAGCAGTACTTC.

This clonotype showed up many times. This chain joins TRBV5-6 and TRBJ2-7; possible D gene TRBD1, 6 bases. Trimming took off 0 bases at V and 0 bases at J, with 10 bases between the two ends. The CDR3 covers 15 residues. Germline V gene data show CDR1 as SGHDT and CDR2 as YYEEEE. CDR3 amino acids: CASSLVGQYSYEQYF. The CDR3 bases are TGTGCCAGCAGCTTGGTGGGACAATACTCCTACGAGCAGTACTTC.

A few counts support this clonotype. This chain uses TRBV7-3 with TRBJ2-5; the match to TRBD1 covers 8 bases. The CDR3 has 14 residues. Looked up from germline, CDR1 is SGHTA and CDR2 is FQGTGA. Unmatched junction bases numbered 1, after V lost 2 bases and J lost 2 bases. The CDR3: CASSLGDRQETQYF. The CDR3 region has the DNA TGTGCCAGCAGCTTAGGGGACAGGCAAGAGACCCAGTACTTC.

This clonotype was recorded many times. V usage is TRBV6-1 and J usage is TRBJ2-7; 11 bases map to TRBD2. Germline values: CDR1 MNHNS, CDR2 SASEGT. The CDR3 sequence is 13 residues long. V gave up 6 bases and J gave up 5 bases; unmatched junction bases: 3. CDR3 sequence reads: CASSLAGGDEQYF. CDR3 DNA sequence: TGTGCCAGCAGCCTAGCGGGAGGCGACGAGCAGTACTTC.

The genes are TRBV7-9 and TRBJ1-2; unclear D gene. Trimming stripped 6 bases from V and 4 bases from J, with 24 bases between. CDR1 and CDR2 (germline): SEHNR, FQNEAQ (reference sequence). The CDR3 runs to 17 residues. The CDR3 reads CASSLGTSPTKIYGYTF. The CDR3 nucleotides are TGTGCCAGCAGTTTGGGCACCTCTCCGACAAAAATCTATGGCTACACCTTC.

In this sample, this clonotype turned up many times. The chain employs TRBV27 and TRBJ1-1; D is uncertain. The CDR3 extends over 15 amino acids. Germline V gene lookup returns CDR1 MNHEY and CDR2 SMNVEV (reference sequence). V lost 5 bases, J lost 1 base, and 14 bases lay in between. In DNA form, the CDR3 reads TGTGCCAGCAGTCCACCGACCGGCGGGAACACTGAAGCTTTCTTT. Translating it yields CASSPPTGGNTEAFF.

This clonotype was found many times. The V and J genes are TRBV7-2 and TRBJ2-5, with D perhaps given as TRBD1 or TRBD2 (5 bases each). Trimming shortened V by 1 base and J by 5 bases, and 14 bases separated the two germline ends. Germline lookup yields CDR1 SGHTA and CDR2 FQGNSA. This CDR3 has 15 residues. In DNA form, the CDR3 reads TGTGCCAGCAGCTTAGGGGGGACCGGCCCGGAGACCCAGTACTTC. This translates into CASSLGGTGPETQYF.